The present T cell receptor (beta chain) was sequenced within a study of CD4+ T cells in melanoma. V lost 6 bases, J lost 3 bases, and 6 bases lay in between. The CDR3 has 12 residues. Germline lookup yields CDR1 MNHEY and CDR2 SMNVEV (reference sequence). Sequenced by immunoSEQ multiplex PCR; TCRdb stores in-frame clones only, minus some. The sample yields about 120,000 clones, about 90% seen once. The rearrangement joins TRBV27 to TRBJ1-5; D is unclear. The origin of this receptor is a human donor with melanoma. Sequencing input: peripheral blood. CDR3 bases: TGTGCCAGCAGCAATGCCAATCAGCCCCAGCATTTT. Its protein is CASSNANQPQHF.